The clone carrying this TCR beta chain was detected only once. The data originate from a study of cytomegalovirus exposure and HLA in healthy donors. Trimming removed 2 bases from V and 0 bases from J, with 5 bases in between. The length of the CDR3 is 14 residues. Germline V gene sequence: CDR1 MNHEY, CDR2 SMNVEV (reference sequence). The primer mix had 60 Vbeta and 13 Jbeta primers. Sequencing was performed with immunoSEQ multiplex PCR; in TCRdb, only in-frame clones are kept and a portion is missing. The top ten clones hold less than 4.5% of a sample with around 170,000 clones, 65% to 85% of them seen once.

The sequence derives from a man over 45 in good health and CMV-seronegative. The chain couples TRBV27 to TRBJ1-3; D not resolved. The sequenced sample was PBMCs. CDR3 loop: CASSLRGSGNTIYF. In DNA, the CDR3 is TGTGCCAGCAGTTTAAGAGGCTCTGGAAACACCATATATTTT.